This T cell receptor (beta chain) was identified in a study of blood T cell repertoires in COVID-19 (dated by TCRdb to 2018 to 2020). Describing the broader study: The collaborator samples originated in the United States, Italy and Spain and spanned the acute and convalescent phases of COVID-19. The repertoires were made available in a free public database intended to serve as a resource for research on the immune response to SARS-CoV-2. The material from the prospective study consisted of cDNA or gDNA derived from T cells, B-cell-depleted T cells, or PBMCs. Sample metadata almost always included a de-identified subject ID, COVID-19 status, age in years and sex. Samples were obtained from the ongoing ImmuneRACE study (first 160 participants) and from over a thousand subjects provided by 6 global collaborators. Deeply sampled blood TCRbeta repertoires from subjects exposed to, actively infected with, or recovered from COVID-19 were included in the dataset. Where available, HLA class I and class II types were taken from metadata supplied by the sample provider and were not determined by assay-based typing. Overall study outcomes, separate from this receptor: The amount of clinical and demographic metadata varied by source and participant and was provided uncurated.

Regarding this clone: The target of this receptor is not known. Qualities for individual bases were not recorded, and no much larger clone is one base off.

TCRbeta CDR3 regions were amplified from genomic DNA by means of the immunoSEQ Assay, a bias-controlled multiplex PCR. As for the original processing: Nucleated cell counts per sample were estimated from amplification of reference gene primers within the assay. To quantify the absolute abundance of each unique TCRbeta CDR3 rearrangement, sequence reads were collapsed and filtered. For each sample, productive Simpson clonality was calculated as the square root of Simpson's diversity index across productive rearrangements. TCRdb holds this immuneACCESS table with in-frame rearrangements only. Some clones are missing; in checked studies, unresolved V genes explain under half, and the rest has no known cause. That table is the source of V, J and clone size, and D and trimming were worked out from the DNA. The sample records around 190,000 clones, roughly 78% of which are singletons. The top ten clones comprise 6.5% of the sample.

In the germline V gene, CDR1 corresponds to SGHRS and CDR2 to YFSETQ. From its cysteine to its phenylalanine, the CDR3 spans 14 amino acids. Only the CDR3 portion is preserved as DNA: 42 bases, with reading frame beginning at the first base. The V end gives up 7 bases and the J end 10 bases, leaving 15 bases in the junction not matched to a gene. Each collaborating institution followed its own protocols to collect whole blood in K2EDTA tubes. For TCRbeta analysis, collaborators shipped samples as frozen whole blood, isolated PBMCs, or DNA extracted from either of those sample types. Recombination joined TRBV5-1 with TRBJ1-1, with 8 bases in between that match TRBD1. The TCR comes from an older man with active or convalescent COVID-19. The sequencing sample was made of peripheral blood. The DNA sequence follows: TGCGCCAGCTCTCATGACAGGGGACGAAATACAGCTTTCTTT. It specifies CASSHDRGRNTAFF.